This T cell receptor (beta chain) came from a study of CD8 T cells in ankylosing spondylitis. Study results and caveats: Disease-linked clones proved CD8+ and comparatively uncommon in peripheral blood.

Molecular-barcoded quantitative 5'-RACE produced these TCR beta libraries. A single record per CDR3 protein comes from TCRdb applying MiXCR to the 5' RACE reads. The table records hundreds of thousands of distinct CDR3 sequences, 8% to 9.5% of them present only once. The germline V gene has CDR1 SGHRS and CDR2 YFSETQ. This CDR3 has 12 residues. Trimming took 2 bases from V and 3 from J, leaving 3 bases between them. The table lists this clonotype with many counts. Its antigen is not identified. This sequence was found in a male donor with ankylosing spondylitis or in good health (not recorded which). This sequence joins TRBV5-1 and TRBJ2-1; D ambiguous. The sequencing input was blood, either unsorted or a sorted T cell fraction (not recorded which). In DNA, the CDR3 is TGCGCCAGCAGCTTAAGCTACAATGAGCAGTTCTTC. This gives the protein CASSLSYNEQFF.